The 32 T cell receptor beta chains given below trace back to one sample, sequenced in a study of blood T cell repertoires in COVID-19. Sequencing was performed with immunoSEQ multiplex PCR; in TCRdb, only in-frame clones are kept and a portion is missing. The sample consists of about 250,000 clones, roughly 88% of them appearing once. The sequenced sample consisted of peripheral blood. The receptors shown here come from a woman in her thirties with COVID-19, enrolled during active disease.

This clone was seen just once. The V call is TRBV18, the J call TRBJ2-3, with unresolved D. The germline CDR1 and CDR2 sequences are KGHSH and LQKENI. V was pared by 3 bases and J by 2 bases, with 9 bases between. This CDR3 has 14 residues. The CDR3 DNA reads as TGTGCCAGCTCACCTCCCCCAGTCACAGATACGCAGTATTTT. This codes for CASSPPPVTDTQYF.

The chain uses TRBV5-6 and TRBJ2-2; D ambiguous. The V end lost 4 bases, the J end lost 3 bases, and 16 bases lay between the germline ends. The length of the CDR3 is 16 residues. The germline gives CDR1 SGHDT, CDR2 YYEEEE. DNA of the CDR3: TGTGCCAGCAGCCACGGTATAGCTGCTGACACCGGGGAGCTGTTTTTT. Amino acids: CASSHGIAADTGELFF.

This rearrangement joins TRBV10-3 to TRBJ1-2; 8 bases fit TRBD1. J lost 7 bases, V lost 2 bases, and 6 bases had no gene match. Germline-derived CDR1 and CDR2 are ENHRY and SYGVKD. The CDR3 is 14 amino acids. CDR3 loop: CAISENQGAGGYTF. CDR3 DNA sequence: TGTGCCATCAGTGAGAACCAGGGGGCTGGTGGCTACACCTTC.

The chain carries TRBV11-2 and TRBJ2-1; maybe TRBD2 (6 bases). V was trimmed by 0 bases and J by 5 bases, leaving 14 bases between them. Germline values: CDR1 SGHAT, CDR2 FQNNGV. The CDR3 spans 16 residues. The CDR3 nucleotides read TGTGCCAGCAGCTTAGAGTCGGGATGGGGGGACAATGAGCAGTTCTTC. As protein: CASSLESGWGDNEQFF.

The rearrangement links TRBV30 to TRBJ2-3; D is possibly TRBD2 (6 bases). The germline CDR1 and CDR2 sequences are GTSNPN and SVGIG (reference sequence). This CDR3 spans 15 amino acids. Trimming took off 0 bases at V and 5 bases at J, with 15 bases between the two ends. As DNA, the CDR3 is TGTGCCTGGAGTGTACACGGGAGTCCGGTAGATACGCAGTATTTT. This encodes CAWSVHGSPVDTQYF. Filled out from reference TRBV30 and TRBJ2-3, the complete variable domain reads SQTIHQWPATLVQPVGSPLSLECTVEGTSNPNLYWYRQAAGRGLQLLFYSVGIGQISSEVPQNLSASRPQDRQFILSSKKLLLSDSGFYLCAWSVHGSPVDTQYFGPGTRLTVL.

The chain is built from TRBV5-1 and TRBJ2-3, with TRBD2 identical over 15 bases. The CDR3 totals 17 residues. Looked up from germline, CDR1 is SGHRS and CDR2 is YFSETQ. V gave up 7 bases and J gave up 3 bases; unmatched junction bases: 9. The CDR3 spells CASSNGLAGGPTDTQYF. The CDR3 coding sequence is TGCGCCAGCTCTAACGGACTAGCGGGAGGGCCAACAGATACGCAGTATTTT.

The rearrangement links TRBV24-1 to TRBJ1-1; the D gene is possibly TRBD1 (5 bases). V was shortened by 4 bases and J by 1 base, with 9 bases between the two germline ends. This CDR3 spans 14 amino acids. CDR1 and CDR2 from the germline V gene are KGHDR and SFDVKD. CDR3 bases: TGTGCCACCAGTGACCCCGGACAGAACACTGAAGCTTTCTTT. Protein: CATSDPGQNTEAFF.

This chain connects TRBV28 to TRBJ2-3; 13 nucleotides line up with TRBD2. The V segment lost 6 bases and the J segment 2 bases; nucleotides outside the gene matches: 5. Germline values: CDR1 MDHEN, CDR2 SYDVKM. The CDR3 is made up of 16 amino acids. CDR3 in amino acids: CASRTTSGGVTDTQYF. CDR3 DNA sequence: TGTGCCAGCAGGACAACTAGCGGGGGGGTCACAGATACGCAGTATTTT.

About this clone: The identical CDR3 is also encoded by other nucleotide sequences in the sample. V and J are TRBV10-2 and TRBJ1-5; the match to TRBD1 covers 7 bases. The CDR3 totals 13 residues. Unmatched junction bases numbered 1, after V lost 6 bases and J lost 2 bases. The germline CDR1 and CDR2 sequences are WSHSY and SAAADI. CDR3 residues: CASSGQGNQPQHF. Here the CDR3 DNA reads TGCGCCAGCAGCGGACAGGGCAATCAGCCCCAGCATTTT.

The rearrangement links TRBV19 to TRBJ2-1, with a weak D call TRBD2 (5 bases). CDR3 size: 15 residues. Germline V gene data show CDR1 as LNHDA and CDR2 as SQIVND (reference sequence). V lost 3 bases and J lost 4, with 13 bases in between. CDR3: CASSIGVSPYNEQFF. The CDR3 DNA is TGTGCCAGTAGTATCGGGGTGTCCCCTTACAATGAGCAGTTCTTC.

The CDR3 DNA is TGTGCCAGCAGTCAGGACAGGGGAACCTACGAGCAGTACTTC. Translation gives CASSQDRGTYEQYF. The rearrangement links TRBV5-4 to TRBJ2-7, with 9 bases matching TRBD1. This CDR3 region has 14 residues. CDR1 and CDR2 from the germline V gene are SGHNT and YYREEE (reference sequence). V trimming: 5 bases; J trimming: 2 bases; junction bases outside the gene matches: 5.

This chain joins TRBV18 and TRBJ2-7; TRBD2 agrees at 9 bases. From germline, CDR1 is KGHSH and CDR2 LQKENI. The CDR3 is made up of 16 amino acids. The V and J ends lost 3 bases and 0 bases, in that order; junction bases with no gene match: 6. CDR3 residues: CASSPSGGPLSYEQYF. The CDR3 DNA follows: TGTGCCAGCTCACCTAGCGGGGGCCCCCTCTCCTACGAGCAGTACTTC.

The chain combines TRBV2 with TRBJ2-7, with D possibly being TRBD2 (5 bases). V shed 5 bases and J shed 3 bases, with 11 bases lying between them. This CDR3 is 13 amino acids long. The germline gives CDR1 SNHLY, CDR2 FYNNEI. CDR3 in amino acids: CASSSTRGYEQYF. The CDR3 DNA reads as TGTGCCAGCAGTTCTACACGGGGCTACGAGCAGTACTTC.

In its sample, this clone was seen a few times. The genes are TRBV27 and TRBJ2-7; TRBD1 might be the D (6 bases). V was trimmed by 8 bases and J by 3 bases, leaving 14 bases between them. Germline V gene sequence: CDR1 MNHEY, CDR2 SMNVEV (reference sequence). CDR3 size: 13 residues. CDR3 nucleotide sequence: TGTGCCAGCCTCCTTTTCAGGGGCTACGAGCAGTACTTC. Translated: CASLLFRGYEQYF.

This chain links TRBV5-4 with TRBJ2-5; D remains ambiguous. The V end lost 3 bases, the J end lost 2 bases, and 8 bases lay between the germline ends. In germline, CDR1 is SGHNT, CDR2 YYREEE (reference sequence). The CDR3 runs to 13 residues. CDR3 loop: CASSYPGQETQYF. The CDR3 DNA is TGTGCCAGCAGCTACCCCGGGCAAGAGACCCAGTACTTC.

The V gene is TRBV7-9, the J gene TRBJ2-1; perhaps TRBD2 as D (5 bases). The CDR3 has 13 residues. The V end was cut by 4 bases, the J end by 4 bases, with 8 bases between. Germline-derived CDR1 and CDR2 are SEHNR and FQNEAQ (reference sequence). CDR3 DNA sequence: TGTGCCAGCAGCTCCGGGGATTACAATGAGCAGTTCTTC. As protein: CASSSGDYNEQFF. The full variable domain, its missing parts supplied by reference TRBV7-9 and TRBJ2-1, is DTGVSQNPRHKITKRGQNVTFRCDPISEHNRLYWYRQTLGQGPEFLTYFQNEAQLEKSRLLSDRFSAERPKGSFSTLEIQRTEQGDSAMYLCASSSGDYNEQFFGPGTRLTVL.

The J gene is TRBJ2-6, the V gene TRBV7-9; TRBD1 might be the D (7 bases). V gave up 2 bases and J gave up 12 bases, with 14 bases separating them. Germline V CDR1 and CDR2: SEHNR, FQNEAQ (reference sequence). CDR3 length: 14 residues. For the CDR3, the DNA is TGTGCCAGCAGCTTACTTCAGGGGGGAAGCGTCCTGACTTTC. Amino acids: CASSLLQGGSVLTF.

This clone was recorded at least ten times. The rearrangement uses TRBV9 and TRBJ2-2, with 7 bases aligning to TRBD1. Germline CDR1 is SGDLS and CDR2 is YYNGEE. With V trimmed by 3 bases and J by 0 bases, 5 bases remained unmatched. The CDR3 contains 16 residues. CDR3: CASSEGQLSNTGELFF. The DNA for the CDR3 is TGTGCCAGCAGCGAGGGACAGCTATCGAACACCGGGGAGCTGTTTTTT.

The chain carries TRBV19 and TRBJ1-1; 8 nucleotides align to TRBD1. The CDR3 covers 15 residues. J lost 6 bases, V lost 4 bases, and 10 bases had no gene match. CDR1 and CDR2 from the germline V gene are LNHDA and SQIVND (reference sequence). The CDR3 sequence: CASSTVDRGWAEAFF. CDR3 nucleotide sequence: TGTGCCAGTAGTACCGTTGACAGGGGATGGGCTGAAGCTTTCTTT.

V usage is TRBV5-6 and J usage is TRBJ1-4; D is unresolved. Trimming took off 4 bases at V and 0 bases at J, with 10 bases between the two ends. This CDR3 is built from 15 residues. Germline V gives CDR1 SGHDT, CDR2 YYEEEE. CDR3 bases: TGTGCCAGCAGCCCTATGAGTGCAACTAATGAAAAACTGTTTTTT. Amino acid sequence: CASSPMSATNEKLFF.

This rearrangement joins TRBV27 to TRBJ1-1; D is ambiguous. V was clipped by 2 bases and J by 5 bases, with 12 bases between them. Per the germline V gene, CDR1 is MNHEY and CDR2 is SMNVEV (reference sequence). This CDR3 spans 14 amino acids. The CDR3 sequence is CASSLTGEGTEAFF. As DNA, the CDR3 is TGTGCCAGCAGTTTAACCGGGGAGGGAACTGAAGCTTTCTTT.

CDR3 sequence (DNA): TGTGCCTGGAGTGCGGGGGGGAGCACAGATACGCAGTATTTT. Amino acids: CAWSAGGSTDTQYF. V gene TRBV30 combines with J gene TRBJ2-3; TRBD2 agrees at 8 bases. The length of the CDR3 is 14 residues. Germline values: CDR1 GTSNPN, CDR2 SVGIG (reference sequence). V shed 1 base and J 0 bases; nucleotides not matched to a gene: 0.

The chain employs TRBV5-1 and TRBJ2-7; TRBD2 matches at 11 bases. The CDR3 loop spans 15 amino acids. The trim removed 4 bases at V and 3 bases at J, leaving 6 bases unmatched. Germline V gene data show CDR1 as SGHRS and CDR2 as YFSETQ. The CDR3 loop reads CASSPGTSGIYEQYV. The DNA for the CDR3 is TGCGCCAGCAGCCCTGGGACTAGCGGAATCTACGAGCAGTACGTC.

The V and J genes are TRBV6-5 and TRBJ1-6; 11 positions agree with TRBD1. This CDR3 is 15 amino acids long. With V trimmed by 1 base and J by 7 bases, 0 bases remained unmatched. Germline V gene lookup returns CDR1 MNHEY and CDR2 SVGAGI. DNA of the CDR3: TGTGCCAGCAGTTACTGGGACAGGGGGAATTCACCCCTCCACTTT. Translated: CASSYWDRGNSPLHF.

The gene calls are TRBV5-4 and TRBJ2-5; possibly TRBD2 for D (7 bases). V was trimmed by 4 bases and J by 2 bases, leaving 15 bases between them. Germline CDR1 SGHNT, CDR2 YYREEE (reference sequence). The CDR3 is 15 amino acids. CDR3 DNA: TGTGCCAGCAGCCCATCGGGGGGCCGTCAAGAGACCCAGTACTTC. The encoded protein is CASSPSGGRQETQYF.

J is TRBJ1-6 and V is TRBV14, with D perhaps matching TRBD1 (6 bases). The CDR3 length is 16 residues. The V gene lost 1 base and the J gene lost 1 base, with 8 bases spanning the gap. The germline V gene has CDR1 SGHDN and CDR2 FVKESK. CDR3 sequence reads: CASSQVGQSYNSPLHF. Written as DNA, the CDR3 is TGTGCCAGCAGCCAAGTCGGACAGTCCTATAATTCACCCCTCCACTTT.

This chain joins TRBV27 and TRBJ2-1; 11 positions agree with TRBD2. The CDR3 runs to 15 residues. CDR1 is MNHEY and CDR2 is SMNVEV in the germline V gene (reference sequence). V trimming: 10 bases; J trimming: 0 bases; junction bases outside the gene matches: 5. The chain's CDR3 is CATSSGRSSYNEQFF. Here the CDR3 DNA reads TGTGCCACCTCTAGCGGGAGGAGCTCCTACAATGAGCAGTTCTTC.

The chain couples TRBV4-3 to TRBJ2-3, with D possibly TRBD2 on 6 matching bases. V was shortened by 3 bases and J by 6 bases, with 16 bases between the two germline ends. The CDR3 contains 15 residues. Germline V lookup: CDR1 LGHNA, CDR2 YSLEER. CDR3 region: CASSHAPEGRDTQYF. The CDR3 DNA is TGCGCCAGCAGCCACGCCCCGGAGGGGAGGGATACGCAGTATTTT.

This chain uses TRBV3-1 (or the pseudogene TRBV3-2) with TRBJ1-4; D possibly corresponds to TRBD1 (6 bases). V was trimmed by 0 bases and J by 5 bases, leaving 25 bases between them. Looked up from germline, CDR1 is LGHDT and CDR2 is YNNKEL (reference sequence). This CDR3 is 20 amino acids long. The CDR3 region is CASSQDGGGLMHTGNEKLFF. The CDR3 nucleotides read TGTGCCAGCAGCCAAGATGGCGGGGGGCTGATGCACACAGGCAATGAAAAACTGTTTTTT.

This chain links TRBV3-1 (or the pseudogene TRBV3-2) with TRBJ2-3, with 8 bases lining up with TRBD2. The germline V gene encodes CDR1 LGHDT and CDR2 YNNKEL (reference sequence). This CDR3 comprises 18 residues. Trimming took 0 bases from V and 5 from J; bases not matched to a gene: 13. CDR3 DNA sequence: TGTGCCAGCAGCCAAGATCGGGTGTTGCGGGGGGATATAGATACGCAGTATTTT. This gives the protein CASSQDRVLRGDIDTQYF.

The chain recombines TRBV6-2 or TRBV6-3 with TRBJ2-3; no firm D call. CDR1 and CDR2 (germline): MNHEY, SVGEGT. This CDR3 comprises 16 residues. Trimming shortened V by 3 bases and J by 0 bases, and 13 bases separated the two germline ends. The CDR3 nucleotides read TGTGCCAGCAGTTATATATCTAGGTTGAGCACAGATACGCAGTATTTT. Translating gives CASSYISRLSTDTQYF.

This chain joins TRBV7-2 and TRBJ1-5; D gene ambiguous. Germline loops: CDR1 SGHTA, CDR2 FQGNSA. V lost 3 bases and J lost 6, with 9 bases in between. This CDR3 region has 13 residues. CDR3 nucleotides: TGTGCCAGCAGCTTCGGAGAGGGTCAGCCCCAGCATTTT. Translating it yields CASSFGEGQPQHF.